This T cell receptor (beta chain) originates from a study of T cells after yellow fever vaccination. TCRdb independently ran MiXCR on the 5' RACE reads; one entry per CDR3 protein. The sample consists of about 400,000 distinct CDR3 sequences, about 6% of them appearing once. Germline CDR1 SGHTA, CDR2 FQGNSA. The CDR3 runs 14 residues. V was trimmed by 1 base and J by 9 bases, leaving 13 bases between them. The source is a man aged 25-45 years who received the YFV17D yellow fever vaccine. V and J are TRBV7-2 and TRBJ2-1; D remains unclear. Sequenced material: PBMCs, taken 5 days after the yellow fever booster vaccination. CDR3 sequence reads: CASSLGSVTIEQFF. DNA for the CDR3: TGTGCCAGCAGCTTAGGTTCGGTCACAATTGAGCAGTTCTTC.